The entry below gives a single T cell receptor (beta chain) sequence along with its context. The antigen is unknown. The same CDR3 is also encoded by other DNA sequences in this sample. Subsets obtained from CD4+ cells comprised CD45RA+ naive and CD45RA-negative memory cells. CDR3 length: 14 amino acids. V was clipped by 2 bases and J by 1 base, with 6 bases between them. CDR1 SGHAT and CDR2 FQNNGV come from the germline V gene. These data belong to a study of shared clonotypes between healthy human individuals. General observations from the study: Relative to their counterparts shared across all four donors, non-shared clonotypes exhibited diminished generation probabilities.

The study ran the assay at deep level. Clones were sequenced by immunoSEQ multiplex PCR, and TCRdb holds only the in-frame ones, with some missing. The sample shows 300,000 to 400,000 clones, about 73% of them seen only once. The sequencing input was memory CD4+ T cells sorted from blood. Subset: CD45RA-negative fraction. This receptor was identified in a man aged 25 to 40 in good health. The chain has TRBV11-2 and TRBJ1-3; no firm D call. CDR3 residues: CASSLMSSGNTIYF. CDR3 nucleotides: TGTGCCAGCAGCTTAATGAGTTCTGGAAACACCATATATTTT.